Listed below are T cell receptor beta chains from one sample, sequenced in a study of blood T cell repertoires in COVID-19. Clones were sequenced by immunoSEQ multiplex PCR, and TCRdb holds only the in-frame ones, with some missing. The profile shows 200,000 to 250,000 clones, around 88% of them singletons. The source material was peripheral blood. The receptors derive from a man aged 18 to 30 with active or convalescent COVID-19. Each CDR3 is given with its conserved first and last residue. The D gene is left open where the match is weak. Clone size is shown for a subset of rows, as once, few, many or a class of expanded clone.

d_gene	abundance	v_gene	j_gene	CDR3aa	CDR3nt
-	once	TRBV5-1	TRBJ1-1	CASSARDTNTEAFF	TGCGCCAGCAGCGCCCGGGACACTAACACTGAAGCTTTCTTT
-	once	TRBV7-2	TRBJ2-3	CASSLTASTDTQYF	TGTGCCAGCAGCTTGACAGCTAGCACAGATACGCAGTATTTT
TRBD2	-	TRBV7-8	TRBJ2-2	CASSWGLVAGELFF	TGTGCCAGCAGCTGGGGACTAGTTGCCGGGGAGCTGTTTTTT
-	-	TRBV15	TRBJ2-3	CATSRVRSTDTQYF	TGTGCCACCAGCAGAGTCCGGAGCACAGATACGCAGTATTTT
-	-	TRBV28	TRBJ1-2	CASSLQTVNYGYTF	TGTGCCAGCAGTCTCCAGACAGTTAACTATGGCTACACCTTC
TRBD2	-	TRBV29-1	TRBJ2-2	CSVLRLAGGAGELFF	TGCAGCGTCCTTAGACTAGCGGGAGGCGCCGGGGAGCTGTTTTTT
-	-	TRBV28	TRBJ2-7	CASLDSYYEQYF	TGTGCCAGCCTGGACAGTTACTACGAGCAGTACTTC
TRBD1	-	TRBV10-3	TRBJ1-2	CATHMTGTNYGYTF	TGTGCCACCCATATGACAGGGACAAACTATGGCTACACCTTC
-	few	TRBV12-3/TRBV12-4	TRBJ1-2	CASGNDGNYGYTF	TGTGCCAGCGGTAATGACGGGAACTATGGCTACACCTTC
TRBD1	-	TRBV6-2/TRBV6-3	TRBJ2-1	CASTPDRGGYNNEQFF	TGTGCCAGCACCCCGGACAGGGGGGGGTATAACAATGAGCAGTTCTTC
-	-	TRBV12-3/TRBV12-4	TRBJ1-2	CASSLSLYGYTF	TGTGCCAGCAGTTTGTCCCTCTATGGCTACACCTTC
-	-	TRBV14	TRBJ2-3	CASSQERDWLTDTQYF	TGTGCCAGCAGCCAAGAACGGGACTGGCTCACAGATACGCAGTATTTT